This entry is about one TCR beta chain. The antigen remains undetermined. At sampling all donors were nominally healthy, likely with unrecorded immune exposures. This sample is part of a study of cytomegalovirus exposure and HLA in healthy donors. In the study overall: Within the Caucasian-associated ancestry cluster were around 80% of the roughly 400 genotyped donors. General study points: Most TCRs appeared rarely, but some public TCRs recurred in many donors. Cytomegalovirus-associated status was assigned to 150 or so TCR beta chains.

This CDR3 is 12 amino acids long. CDR1 and CDR2 (germline): GTSNPN, SVGIG (reference sequence). V was pared by 8 bases and J by 5 bases, with 15 bases between. Primers for the PCR totalled 60 Vbeta and 13 Jbeta. Repertoires were generated with immunoSEQ multiplex PCR, while TCRdb's copy carries only in-frame clones and drops some. This sample's table has about 170,000 clones. This receptor was identified in a woman aged 55 to 70 in good health and CMV-seronegative. The V and J genes are TRBV30 and TRBJ1-1; no firm D call. Sequencing was carried out using PBMCs. The CDR3 DNA reads as TGTGCCGTGCTCCGGAGGGAGACTGAAGCTTTCTTT. It encodes CAVLRRETEAFF. Filled out from reference TRBV30 and TRBJ1-1, the complete variable domain reads SQTIHQWPATLVQPVGSPLSLECTVEGTSNPNLYWYRQAAGRGLQLLFYSVGIGQISSEVPQNLSASRPQDRQFILSSKKLLLSDSGFYLCAVLRRETEAFFGQGTRLTVV.